Each of the 7 T cell receptor beta chains below was sequenced from the same sample in a study of cytomegalovirus exposure and HLA in healthy donors. It was with 60 Vbeta and 13 Jbeta primers that the PCR ran. The method was immunoSEQ multiplex PCR; TCRdb's version includes in-frame clones alone and lacks a portion of them. The data contain about 160,000 clones, roughly 73% of them singletons. Specimen: PBMCs. The receptors shown here come from a woman aged 25-40 years in good health and CMV-seronegative.

This clone was seen only a few times. This chain links TRBV28 with TRBJ2-7, with D unresolved. The CDR3 spans 12 residues. Per germline, CDR1 MDHEN and CDR2 SYDVKM. V shed 3 bases and J shed 4 bases, with 7 bases lying between them. The CDR3 spells CASSLPRYEQYF. The CDR3 coding sequence is TGTGCCAGCAGTTTGCCTCGGTACGAGCAGTACTTC.

This rearrangement joins TRBV6-6 to TRBJ1-6, with D possibly being TRBD1 (5 bases). There are 11 residues in the CDR3. Per the germline V gene, CDR1 is MNHNY and CDR2 is SVGAGI (reference sequence). Trimming stripped 8 bases from V and 10 bases from J, with 9 bases between. The CDR3 DNA sequence: TGTGCCAGCGGGGCAGGATCACCCCTCCACTTT. This sequence encodes CASGAGSPLHF.

The sample holds a few counts of this clone. The rearrangement joins TRBV6-1 to TRBJ2-1; a weak D match, TRBD1 (6 bases). V gave up 0 bases and J gave up 2 bases, with 11 bases separating them. CDR1 and CDR2 from the germline V gene are MNHNS and SASEGT. The CDR3 has 16 residues. As DNA, the CDR3 is TGTGCCAGCAGTGAAGCACGAGGGGGTACCTACAATGAGCAGTTCTTC. Protein sequence: CASSEARGGTYNEQFF.

This clone appeared a single time. CDR3 bases: TGTGCCAGTACCCAACTTTGGGGGGATCAGCCCCAGCATTTT. Its protein is CASTQLWGDQPQHF. The V gene is TRBV19, the J gene TRBJ1-5; possibly TRBD1 for D (5 bases). Germline V lookup: CDR1 LNHDA, CDR2 SQIVND (reference sequence). The CDR3 length is 14 residues. Trimming shortened V by 7 bases and J by 5 bases, and 15 bases separated the two germline ends.

The rearrangement uses TRBV6-5 and TRBJ1-2, with 9 bases that match TRBD1. In germline, CDR1 is MNHEY, CDR2 SVGAGI. The CDR3 loop spans 15 amino acids. V dropped 5 bases and J dropped 6; count of bases not matched to a gene: 10. The CDR3 DNA sequence: TGTGCCAGCAGTAAGATCCGGGACAGGGTAAATGGCTACACCTTC. Residues: CASSKIRDRVNGYTF.

Here the CDR3 reads CASSLSGGSSYNSPLHF. The CDR3 DNA is TGTGCCAGCAGTTTATCTGGCGGAAGCTCCTATAATTCACCCCTCCACTTT. This sequence joins TRBV28 and TRBJ1-6; D is unclear. Germline V CDR1 and CDR2: MDHEN, SYDVKM. Trimming shortened V by 1 base and J by 0 bases, and 10 bases separated the two germline ends. The CDR3 extends over 17 amino acids. Full variable domain (missing parts from reference TRBV28 and TRBJ1-6): DVKVTQSSRYLVKRTGEKVFLECVQDMDHENMFWYRQDPGLGLRLIYFSYDVKMKEKGDIPEGYSVSREKKERFSLILESASTNQTSMYLCASSLSGGSSYNSPLHFGNGTRLTVT.

This chain joins TRBV5-8 and TRBJ1-1; 7 positions agree with TRBD1. In germline, CDR1 is SGHTS, CDR2 YDEGEE. The CDR3 covers 13 residues. V lost 5 bases, J lost 10 bases, and 11 bases stayed unmatched. DNA for the CDR3: TGTGCCAGCAGATTTGGCCGTCAGGGGGGAGCTTTCTTT. It yields the protein CASRFGRQGGAFF.